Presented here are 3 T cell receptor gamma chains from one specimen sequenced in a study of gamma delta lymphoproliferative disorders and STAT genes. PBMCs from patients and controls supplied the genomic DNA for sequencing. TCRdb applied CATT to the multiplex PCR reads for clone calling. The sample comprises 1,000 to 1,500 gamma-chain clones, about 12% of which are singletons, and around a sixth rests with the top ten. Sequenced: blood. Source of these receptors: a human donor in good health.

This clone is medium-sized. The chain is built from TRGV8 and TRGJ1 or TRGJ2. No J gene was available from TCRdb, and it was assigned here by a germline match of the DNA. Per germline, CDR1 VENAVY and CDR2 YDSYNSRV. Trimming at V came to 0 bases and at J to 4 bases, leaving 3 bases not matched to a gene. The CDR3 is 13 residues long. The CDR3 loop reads CATWDRLYYKKLF. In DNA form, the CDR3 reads TGTGCCACCTGGGATAGGCTGTATTATAAGAAACTCTTT.

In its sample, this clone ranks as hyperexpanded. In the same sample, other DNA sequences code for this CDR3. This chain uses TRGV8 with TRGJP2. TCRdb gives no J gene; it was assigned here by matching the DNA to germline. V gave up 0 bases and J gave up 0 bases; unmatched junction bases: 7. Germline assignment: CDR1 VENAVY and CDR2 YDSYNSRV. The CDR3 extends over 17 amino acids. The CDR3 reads CATWDRPRDSSDWIKTF. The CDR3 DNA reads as TGTGCCACCTGGGATAGGCCGAGAGATAGTAGTGATTGGATCAAGACGTTT.

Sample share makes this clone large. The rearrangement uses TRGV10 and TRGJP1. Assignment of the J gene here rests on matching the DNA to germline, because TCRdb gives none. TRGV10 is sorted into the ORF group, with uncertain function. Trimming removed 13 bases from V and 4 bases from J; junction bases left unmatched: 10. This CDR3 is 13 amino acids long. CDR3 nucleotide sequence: TGTGCTGGGGGGGAGGGCACTGGTTGGTTCAAGATATTT. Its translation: CAGGEGTGWFKIF.